These 2 T cell receptor beta chains were sequenced from one sample in a study of tissue T cells after allogeneic stem cell transplantation. The method was immunoSEQ multiplex PCR; TCRdb's version includes in-frame clones alone and lacks a portion of them. This sample has about 6,300 clones, with about three quarters found just once. The sample here was tissue from the rectum, taken at autopsy. These receptors came from a woman aged 18-55 years with breast cancer.

This chain joins TRBV9 and TRBJ2-5, with no clear D. The CDR3 covers 13 residues. The germline CDR1 and CDR2 sequences are SGDLS and YYNGEE. V gave up 0 bases and J gave up 5 bases, with 8 bases separating them. CDR3 residues: CASSVAYWETQYF. The DNA of the CDR3 is TGTGCCAGCAGCGTAGCTTACTGGGAGACCCAGTACTTC.

V usage is TRBV6-6 and J usage is TRBJ2-7, with TRBD1 identical over 9 bases. Germline V lookup: CDR1 MNHNY, CDR2 SVGAGI (reference sequence). The CDR3 spans 15 residues. V lost 2 bases to trimming and J lost 6 bases; unmatched junction nucleotides: 8. The CDR3 here is CASSYDPGQGLEQYF. The CDR3 DNA is TGTGCCAGCAGTTACGACCCGGGACAGGGACTCGAGCAGTACTTC.